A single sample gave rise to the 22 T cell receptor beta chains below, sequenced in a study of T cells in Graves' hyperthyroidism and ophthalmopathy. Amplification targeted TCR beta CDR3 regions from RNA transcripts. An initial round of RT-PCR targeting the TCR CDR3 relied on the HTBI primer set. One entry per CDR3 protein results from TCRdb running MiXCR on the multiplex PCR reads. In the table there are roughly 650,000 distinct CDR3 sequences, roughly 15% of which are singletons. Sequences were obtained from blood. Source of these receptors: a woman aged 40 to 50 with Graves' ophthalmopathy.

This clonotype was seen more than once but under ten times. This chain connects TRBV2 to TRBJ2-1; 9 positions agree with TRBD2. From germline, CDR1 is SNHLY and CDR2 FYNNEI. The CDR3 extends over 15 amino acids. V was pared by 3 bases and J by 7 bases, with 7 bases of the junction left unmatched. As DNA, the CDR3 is TGTGCCAGCAGTGACCAGCGGGAGGCTCCTAATGAGCAGTTCTTC. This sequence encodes CASSDQREAPNEQFF.

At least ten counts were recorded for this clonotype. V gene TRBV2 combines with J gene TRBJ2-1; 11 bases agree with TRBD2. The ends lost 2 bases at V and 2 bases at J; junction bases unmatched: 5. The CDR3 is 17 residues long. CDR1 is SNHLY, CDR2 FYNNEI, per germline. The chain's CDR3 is CASSEWASGGTYNEQFF. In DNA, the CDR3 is TGTGCCAGCAGTGAATGGGCTAGCGGGGGGACCTACAATGAGCAGTTCTTC.

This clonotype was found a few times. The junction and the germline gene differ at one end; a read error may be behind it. CDR3 protein: CASSGDHGELFF. CDR3 DNA: TGCGCCAGTAGTGGGGATCACGGGGAGCTGTTTTTT. The rearrangement links TRBV10-2 to TRBJ2-2, with no clear D. There are 12 residues in the CDR3. CDR1 and CDR2 from the germline V gene are WSHSY and SAAADI.

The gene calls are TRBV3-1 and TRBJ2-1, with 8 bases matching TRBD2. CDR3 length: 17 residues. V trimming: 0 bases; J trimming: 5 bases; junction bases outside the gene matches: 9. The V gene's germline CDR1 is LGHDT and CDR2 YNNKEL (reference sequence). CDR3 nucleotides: TGTGCCAGCAGCCAAGATCAGGGTCTAGCGGGTAACAATGAGCAGTTCTTC. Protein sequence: CASSQDQGLAGNNEQFF.

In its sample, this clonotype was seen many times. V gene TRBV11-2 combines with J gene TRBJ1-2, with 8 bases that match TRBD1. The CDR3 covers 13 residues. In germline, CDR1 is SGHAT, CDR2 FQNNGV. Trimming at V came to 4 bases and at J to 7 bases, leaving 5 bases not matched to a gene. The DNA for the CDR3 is TGTGCCAGCAGCTCAGGACAGGGATTTGGCTACACCTTC. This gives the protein CASSSGQGFGYTF.

In DNA form, the CDR3 reads TGTGCCAGCAGCCCGGGGCTCTACGAGCAGTACTTC. Encoded protein: CASSPGLYEQYF. This rearrangement joins TRBV14 to TRBJ2-7, with D possibly being TRBD1 or TRBD2 (5 bases each). The CDR3 extends over 12 amino acids. V was shortened by 4 bases and J by 3 bases, with 7 bases between the two germline ends. CDR1 and CDR2 (germline): SGHDN, FVKESK.

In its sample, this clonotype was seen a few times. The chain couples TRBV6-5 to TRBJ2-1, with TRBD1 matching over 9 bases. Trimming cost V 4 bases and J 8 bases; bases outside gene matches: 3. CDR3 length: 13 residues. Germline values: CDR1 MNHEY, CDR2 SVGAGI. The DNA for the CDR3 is TGTGCCAGCAGTTTACAGGGGGCCCATGAGCAGTTCTTC. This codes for CASSLQGAHEQFF.

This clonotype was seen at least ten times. The CDR3 bases are TGCGCCAGCAGCGCCTCTTCCCGCGTGGACACCGGGGAGCTGTTTTTT. Its protein is CASSASSRVDTGELFF. The chain uses TRBV5-1 and TRBJ2-2; D call uncertain. CDR1 SGHRS and CDR2 YFSETQ come from the germline V gene. V lost 4 bases, J lost 3 bases, and 16 bases lay in between. The CDR3 spans 16 residues. The full variable domain, its missing parts supplied by reference TRBV5-1 and TRBJ2-2, is KAGVTQTPRYLIKTRGQQVTLSCSPISGHRSVSWYQQTPGQGLQFLFEYFSETQRNKGNFPGRFSGRQFSNSRSEMNVSTLELGDSALYLCASSASSRVDTGELFFGEGSRLTVL.

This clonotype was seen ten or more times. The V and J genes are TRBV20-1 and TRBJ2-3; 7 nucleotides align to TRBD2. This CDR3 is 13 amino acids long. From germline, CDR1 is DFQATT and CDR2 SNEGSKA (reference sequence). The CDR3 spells CSALGLVSDTQYF. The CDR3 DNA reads TGCAGCGCACTCGGACTAGTGTCGGATACGCAGTATTTT.

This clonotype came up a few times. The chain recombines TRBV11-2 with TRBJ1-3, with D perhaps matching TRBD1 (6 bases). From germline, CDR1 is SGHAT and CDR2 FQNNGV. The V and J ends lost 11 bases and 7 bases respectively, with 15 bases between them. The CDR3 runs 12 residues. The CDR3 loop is CASSRGFNTIYF. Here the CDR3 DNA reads TGTGCCTCTTCCAGGGGTTTCAACACCATATATTTT.

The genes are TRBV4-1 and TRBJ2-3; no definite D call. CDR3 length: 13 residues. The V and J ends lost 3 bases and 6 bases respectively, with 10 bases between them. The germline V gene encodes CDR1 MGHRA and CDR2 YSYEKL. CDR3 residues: CASSQNVLDTQYF. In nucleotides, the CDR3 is TGCGCCAGCAGCCAGAATGTGTTGGATACGCAGTATTTT.

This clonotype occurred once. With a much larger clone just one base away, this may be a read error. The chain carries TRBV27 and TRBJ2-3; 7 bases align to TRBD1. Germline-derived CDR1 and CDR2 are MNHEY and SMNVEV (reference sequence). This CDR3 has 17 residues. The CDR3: CASSPTDRAISIDTQYF. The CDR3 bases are TGTGCCAGCAGTCCTACCGACAGGGCCATTAGCATAGATACGCAGTATTTT.

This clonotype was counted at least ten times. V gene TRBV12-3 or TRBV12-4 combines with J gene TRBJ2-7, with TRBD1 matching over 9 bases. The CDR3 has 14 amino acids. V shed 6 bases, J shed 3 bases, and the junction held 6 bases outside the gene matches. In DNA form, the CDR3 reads TGTGCCAGCAGCCCTGGGGGACAGGGCTACGAGCAGTACTTC. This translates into CASSPGGQGYEQYF.

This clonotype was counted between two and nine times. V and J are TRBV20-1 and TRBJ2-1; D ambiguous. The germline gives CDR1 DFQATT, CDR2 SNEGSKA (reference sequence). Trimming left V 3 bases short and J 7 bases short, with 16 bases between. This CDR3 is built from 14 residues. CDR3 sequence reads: CSASVGKIGNEQFF. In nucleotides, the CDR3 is TGCAGTGCTAGCGTAGGTAAGATCGGGAATGAGCAGTTCTTC.

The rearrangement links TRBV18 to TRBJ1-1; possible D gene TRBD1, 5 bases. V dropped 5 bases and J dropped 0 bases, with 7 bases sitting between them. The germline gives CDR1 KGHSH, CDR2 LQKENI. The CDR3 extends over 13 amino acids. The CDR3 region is CASSVDMNTEAFF. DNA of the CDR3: TGTGCCAGCTCAGTGGACATGAACACTGAAGCTTTCTTT.

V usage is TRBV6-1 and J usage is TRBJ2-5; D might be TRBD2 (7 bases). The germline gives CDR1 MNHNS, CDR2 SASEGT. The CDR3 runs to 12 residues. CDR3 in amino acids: CTTGGRHETQYF. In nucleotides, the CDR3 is TGTACGACGGGGGGCCGACACGAGACCCAGTACTTC.

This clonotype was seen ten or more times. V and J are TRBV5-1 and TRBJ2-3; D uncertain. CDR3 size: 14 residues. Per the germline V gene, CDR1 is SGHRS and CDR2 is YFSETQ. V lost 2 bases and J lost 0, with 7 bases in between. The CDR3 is CASSFLVSTDTQYF. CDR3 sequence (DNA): TGCGCCAGCAGCTTCCTCGTTAGCACAGATACGCAGTATTTT.

This chain's CDR3 is CASSEAGTVNEQYF. The DNA for the CDR3 is TGCGCCAGCAGCGAAGCCGGGACAGTAAACGAGCAGTACTTC. The chain has TRBV5-1 and TRBJ2-7, with TRBD1 matching 7 bases. There are 14 residues in the CDR3. From germline, CDR1 is SGHRS and CDR2 YFSETQ. V lost 4 bases and J lost 5; bases outside the gene matches: 9.

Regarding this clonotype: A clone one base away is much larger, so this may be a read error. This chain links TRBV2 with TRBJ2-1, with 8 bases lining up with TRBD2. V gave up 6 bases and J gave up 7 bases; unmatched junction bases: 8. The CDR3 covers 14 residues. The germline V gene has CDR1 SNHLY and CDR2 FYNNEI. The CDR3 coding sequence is TGTGCCAGCAGGACCGAGCGGGGGTGGAATGAGCAGTTCTTC. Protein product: CASRTERGWNEQFF.

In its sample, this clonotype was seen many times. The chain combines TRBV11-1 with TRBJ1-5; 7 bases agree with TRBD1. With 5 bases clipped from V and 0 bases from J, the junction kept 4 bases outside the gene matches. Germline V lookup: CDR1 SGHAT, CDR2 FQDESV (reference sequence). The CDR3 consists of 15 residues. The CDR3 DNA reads TGTGCCAGCAGCGCTGGACAGGATAGCAATCAGCCCCAGCATTTT. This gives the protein CASSAGQDSNQPQHF.

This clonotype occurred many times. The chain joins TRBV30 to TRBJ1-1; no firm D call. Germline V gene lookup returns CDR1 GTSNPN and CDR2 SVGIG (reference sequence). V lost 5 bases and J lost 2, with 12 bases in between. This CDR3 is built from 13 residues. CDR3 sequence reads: CAWGITENTEAFF. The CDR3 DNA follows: TGTGCCTGGGGTATAACAGAAAACACTGAAGCTTTCTTT. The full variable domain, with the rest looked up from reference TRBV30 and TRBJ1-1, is SQTIHQWPATLVQPVGSPLSLECTVEGTSNPNLYWYRQAAGRGLQLLFYSVGIGQISSEVPQNLSASRPQDRQFILSSKKLLLSDSGFYLCAWGITENTEAFFGQGTRLTVV.

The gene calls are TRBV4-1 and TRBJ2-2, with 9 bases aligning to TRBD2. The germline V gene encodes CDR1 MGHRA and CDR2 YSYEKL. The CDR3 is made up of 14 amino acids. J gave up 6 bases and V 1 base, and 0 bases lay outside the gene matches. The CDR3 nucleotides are TGCGCCAGCAGCCAAGTAGCGGGGGCCGGGGAGCTGTTTTTT. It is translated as CASSQVAGAGELFF.